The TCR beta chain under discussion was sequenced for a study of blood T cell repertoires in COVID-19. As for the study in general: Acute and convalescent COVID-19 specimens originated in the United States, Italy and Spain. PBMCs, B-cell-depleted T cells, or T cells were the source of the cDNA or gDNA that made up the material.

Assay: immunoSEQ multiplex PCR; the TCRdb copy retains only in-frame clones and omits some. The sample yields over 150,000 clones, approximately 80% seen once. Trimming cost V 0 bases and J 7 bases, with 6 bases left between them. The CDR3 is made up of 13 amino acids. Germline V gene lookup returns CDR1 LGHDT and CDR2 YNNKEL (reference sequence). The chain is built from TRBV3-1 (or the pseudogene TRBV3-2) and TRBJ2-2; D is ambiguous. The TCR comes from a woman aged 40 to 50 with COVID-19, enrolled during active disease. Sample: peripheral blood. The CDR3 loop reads CASSQDRVGELFF. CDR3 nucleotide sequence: TGTGCCAGCAGCCAAGATCGGGTCGGGGAGCTGTTTTTT.